This T cell receptor (beta chain) was obtained from a study of cytomegalovirus exposure and HLA in healthy donors. Germline values: CDR1 SGHAT, CDR2 FQNNGV. The CDR3 contains 14 residues. V was clipped by 6 bases and J by 4 bases, with 15 bases between them. Study results and caveats: A later analysis linked a missense DCLRE1C variant to TCR beta V- and J-gene trimming. Most CMV-associated TCR beta chains appeared HLA-restricted in a later analysis. Certain sequence variants were highly shared and formed a cluster, and this cluster was likely a sequencing artifact. The availability of immune exposure information extended only to CMV serostatus.

As concerns this clone: Its antigen remains unknown.

Use of 60 Vbeta and 13 Jbeta primers characterized the PCR. Sequencing used immunoSEQ multiplex PCR; TCRdb keeps in-frame clones, though not all of them. In the table there are 100,000 to 150,000 clones, 70% to 80% of which are singletons. The rearrangement links TRBV11-2 to TRBJ1-2; weak D call: TRBD1 (5 bases). The TCR comes from a man aged 30-40 years in good health and CMV-seronegative. Input material: PBMCs. In DNA, the CDR3 is TGTGCCAGCAGGCAGGGAACGGCTAGCTATGGCTACACCTTC. It translates to CASRQGTASYGYTF.